This entry describes one T cell receptor (beta chain). What it binds is not known. The source of the sample is a study of T cells in tuberculosis. Study results and limitations: Active tuberculosis cases were adults; controls were adolescents.

This table comes from immunoSEQ multiplex PCR, and its TCRdb copy is limited to in-frame clones, with some not included. The sample lists roughly 45,000 clones, 94% occurring once. The TCR sequence derives from a donor between 10 and 29 years old with latent tuberculosis or without tuberculosis infection. Some clones in this sample may be carry-over from other donors' samples. Sequencing was carried out using PBMCs.

The CDR3 nucleotides read TGCGCCAGCAGCCGAGGAGGGAACACCGGGGAGCTGTTTTTT. Protein sequence: CASSRGGNTGELFF. V usage is TRBV4-3 and J usage is TRBJ2-2, with a tentative D call TRBD2 (5 bases). Germline V gene data show CDR1 as LGHNA and CDR2 as YSLEER. The CDR3 is 14 residues long. Deletions cut 4 bases from V and 1 base from J, with 7 bases between.